This T cell receptor (beta chain) stems from a study of cytomegalovirus exposure and HLA in healthy donors. Overall study context: The use of the same platform for the 100 to 150 validation repertoires and the roughly 730 first-cohort repertoires was reported by a later analysis.

A word on this clone: Its antigen is not identified.

Germline lookup yields CDR1 MNHEY and CDR2 SMNVEV (reference sequence). The CDR3 contains 16 residues. The germline V and J ends were trimmed by 0 bases and 0 bases, with 8 bases remaining between them. While the first cohort had several hundred subjects, the donors belonged to the separate validation cohort of over a hundred subjects. The data were produced by immunoSEQ multiplex PCR, yet TCRdb's version contains in-frame clones alone and is incomplete. There are over 75,000 clones in the sample; roughly 93% occur only once, and 2% to 2.5% lies in the top ten. The study, taken as a whole, reports: A few CMV-associated chains proved CMV antigen-specific in vitro. For cytomegalovirus status, the classifier reportedly gave diagnoses with high specificity and sensitivity.

The chain employs TRBV27 and TRBJ2-2; TRBD1 might be the D (6 bases). The sequenced material came from PBMCs. This receptor was taken from a man aged 30 to 39 in good health and CMV-seronegative. Here the CDR3 DNA reads TGTGCCAGCAGTTTATCGTGGGGGCCGAACACCGGGGAGCTGTTTTTT. Its translation is CASSLSWGPNTGELFF.